The clone carrying this T cell receptor (beta chain) has a handful of counts. Its specificity is unknown. This sample is part of a study of memory CD4+ T cells and cytomegalovirus serostatus. Notes on the study in general: CD4+ memory repertoires contained 67 of 164 reported CMV TCRbeta sequences.

Germline V lookup: CDR1 MNHEY, CDR2 SMNVEV (reference sequence). Between the trimmed V and J ends, which lost 4 bases and 0 bases, there was a span of 15 bases. This CDR3 region has 17 residues. The data were produced by immunoSEQ multiplex PCR, yet TCRdb's version contains in-frame clones alone and is incomplete. The repertoire has over 40,000 clones, roughly four fifths of them found once; the top ten carry roughly 0.6%. Single viable CD3+CD4+CD8-CD45RO+ cells were sorted as the memory CD4+ T cells. The sequencing sample was made of memory CD4+ T cells from blood. This sequence originates from an adult in good health and CMV-seronegative. The rearrangement joins TRBV27 to TRBJ1-4, with D possibly TRBD1 on 6 matching bases. CDR3 sequence (DNA): TGTGCCAGCAGTTCCACAGGGAAAGCCGCAACTAATGAAAAACTGTTTTTT. Translating it yields CASSSTGKAATNEKLFF.